This T cell receptor beta chain was retrieved from a study of regulatory T cells in long-lasting Graves disease. Study-level findings and limits: Researchers reported studying only peripheral blood, not thyroid tissue.

Time point of the sample: newly diagnosed GD, antithyroid drugs for less than 3 months. Generation of the TCR library employed RNA extracted from PBMCs. This clonotype was seen many times. Its target is unknown. Germline lookup yields CDR1 SGHKS and CDR2 YYEKEE (reference sequence). The V gene end was trimmed by 4 bases and the J gene end by 4 bases; junction bases not matched to a gene: 7. The CDR3 extends over 15 amino acids. To make TCR beta libraries, researchers used iRepertoire HTBI primers and Arm-PCR of CDR3 regions. MiXCR was run by TCRdb on the multiplex PCR reads, yielding one entry per CDR3 protein. The repertoire consists of 400,000 to 500,000 distinct CDR3 sequences, with under 15% occurring once and the leading ten covering 16%. These records were also assigned to another study, of T cells in Graves' hyperthyroidism and ophthalmopathy.

J is TRBJ1-2 and V is TRBV5-5; TRBD1 aligns across 10 bases. The TCR comes from a woman aged 25 to 39 with Graves disease. Sample: peripheral blood mononuclear cells (PBMCs), taken at new diagnosis, from a patient treated with antithyroid drugs. The CDR3 DNA follows: TGTGCCAGCAGCCCGATCGGACAGGGGGGCTATGGCTACACCTTC. This translates into CASSPIGQGGYGYTF.